Listed below are T cell receptor beta chains from one sample, sequenced in a study of molecular identifiers for immune sequencing clone quantification. MiXCR, run by TCRdb on the PCR reads, gives a single entry per CDR3 protein. The table lists 550,000 to 750,000 distinct CDR3 sequences, around 20% of them singletons. Specimen: naive CD8+ T cells from blood, with Jurkat cell RNA spiked in. Source of these receptors: a human donor in good health. Some libraries in this study had Jurkat cell RNA spiked in. Both conserved end residues are part of each CDR3. The D gene is left open where the match is weak. The listing skips clone size in some rows; elsewhere it reads once, few, many or a size class.

>NA|TRBV30|14|many|TRBJ1-1
CAWRTDGQNTEAFF
TGTGCCTGGAGGACTGACGGCCAGAACACTGAAGCTTTCTTT
>NA|TRBV4-2|16|NA|TRBJ2-6
CASSQGIYFGANVLTF
TGTGCCAGCAGCCAAGGAATTTACTTTGGGGCCAACGTCCTGACTTTC
>NA|TRBV21-1|14|NA|TRBJ2-7
CTSSSRDRSYEQYF
TGTACCAGCAGCAGCCGGGACAGGAGCTACGAGCAGTACTTC
>NA|TRBV12-3/TRBV12-4|12|many|TRBJ1-2
CASSLQGYGYTF
TGTGCCAGCAGTTTACAGGGGTATGGCTACACCTTC
>TRBD1|TRBV20-1|13|many|TRBJ2-7
CSSGTGVTYEQYF
TGCAGTTCCGGGACAGGGGTTACCTACGAGCAGTACTTC
>NA|TRBV27|13|many|TRBJ1-6
CASTPRRNSPLHF
TGTGCCAGCACCCCCCGGCGGAATTCACCCCTCCACTTT
>NA|TRBV14|15|many|TRBJ2-3
CASSQGGTSTDTQYF
TGTGCCAGCAGCCAAGGGGGGACTAGCACAGATACGCAGTATTTT
>NA|TRBV6-5|14|many|TRBJ2-5
CASSYGPAQETQYF
TGTGCCAGCAGTTACGGCCCGGCCCAAGAGACCCAGTACTTC
>NA|TRBV27|16|NA|TRBJ2-3
CASSNLGMMPTDTQYF
TGTGCCAGCAGCAACCTGGGGATGATGCCGACAGATACGCAGTATTTT
>NA|TRBV19|15|few|TRBJ2-3
CASSTTGSLTDTQYF
TGTGCCAGTAGTACCACAGGGAGTCTCACAGATACGCAGTATTTT
>NA|TRBV28|16|many|TRBJ2-7
CASSSIVIGRPYEQYF
TGTGCCAGCAGTTCCATTGTAATCGGACGGCCCTACGAGCAGTACTTC
>NA|TRBV9|15|many|TRBJ1-1
CASSALLGSNTEAFF
TGTGCCAGCAGCGCCCTTTTGGGCTCGAACACTGAAGCTTTCTTT
>NA|TRBV5-1|14|NA|TRBJ2-7
CASSLTDSPYELYF
TGCGCCAGCAGCTTGACGGACAGTCCCTACGAGCTGTACTTC
>NA|TRBV6-5|14|many|TRBJ2-5
CASTDVLAGETQYF
TGTGCCAGCACCGATGTACTGGCTGGAGAGACCCAGTACTTC
>NA|TRBV9|12|few|TRBJ1-1
CASREVETEAFF
TGTGCCAGCAGAGAGGTTGAGACTGAAGCTTTCTTT
>TRBD2|TRBV20-1|14|many|TRBJ2-3
CSARKGLAEDTQYF
TGCAGTGCTAGGAAGGGACTAGCGGAAGATACGCAGTATTTT
>TRBD2|TRBV7-6|15|few|TRBJ2-7
CASSLSGGGTYEQYF
TGTGCCAGCAGCTTAAGCGGGGGGGGGACCTACGAGCAGTACTTC
>NA|TRBV7-2|13|many|TRBJ2-1
CASSPHARDEQFF
TGTGCCAGCAGCCCCCACGCGAGGGATGAGCAGTTCTTC
>NA|TRBV4-1|14|NA|TRBJ1-5
CASSRVGSNQPQHF
TGCGCCAGCAGCAGGGTTGGAAGCAATCAGCCCCAGCATTTT
>TRBD1|TRBV7-9|16|NA|TRBJ2-1
CASSPRRDRRLDEQFF
TGTGCCAGCAGCCCGCGCCGGGACAGGAGGTTAGATGAGCAGTTCTTC
>NA|TRBV7-9|17|many|TRBJ2-3
CASSLSVRESSTDTQYF
TGTGCCAGCAGCCTATCGGTTCGGGAGTCTAGCACAGATACGCAGTATTTT
>NA|TRBV9|15|NA|TRBJ1-5
CASSVEGDPNQPQHF
TGTGCCAGCAGCGTAGAGGGGGACCCTAATCAGCCCCAGCATTTT